This note documents a single TCR beta chain sequence. No cognate antigen has been identified for it. Per-nucleotide qualities are absent, and no much larger clonotype sits a single base away. To demonstrate the VDJtools post-analysis software, TCR beta repertoires were profiled from the peripheral blood of roughly 14 young patients with multiple sclerosis. The patients with multiple sclerosis were children and adolescents between about 6 and 15 years of age. The sample originates from a study of post-analysis software for immune sequencing data (dated by TCRdb to the mid-2010s). Background on the whole study: Relapsing-remitting, secondary progressive and progressive-relapsing multiple sclerosis were recorded as disease courses, and subtype annotation was lacking for some patients. The multiple sclerosis patient repertoires were compared with 11 previously published healthy control repertoires from donors aged roughly 6 to 27 years. A subset of samples was prepared in parallel using single-end sample barcoding, then pooled and co-amplified after Illumina adapter ligation.

Here is what the overall study found, with its caveats: When samples were clustered directly using the F measure, samples prepared in the same batch co-clustered strongly, which prompted a batch-effect correction. Significantly higher frequencies in patients than in controls were found for about five TRBV segments, including TRBV5-6, TRBV5-1 and TRBV20-1. Significantly lower normalized Chao1 diversity was found in multiple sclerosis patients than in controls, suggesting substantial peripheral T-cell clonal expansion. The multiple sclerosis patient group was slightly younger than the control group.

There are 13 amino acids in the CDR3, from cysteine to phenylalanine inclusive. Of all the DNA, just the CDR3 is kept, 39 bases in frame from base 1. The germline ends are 12 bases apart after V is trimmed by 3 bases and J by 4 bases. Per the germline V gene (reference sequence), DFQATT is the CDR1 and SNEGSKA is the CDR2. Preparation of the library involved PCR. This sample was sequenced with an Illumina HiSeq 2500. To reduce PCR and sequencing biases, unique molecular identifiers were built into the TCR beta cDNA libraries. Per 1 to 10 million input T cells, roughly 0.5 million cDNA molecules were obtained, such that each molecule approximated one T cell. Patient libraries were prepared and sequenced with the same protocol used for the earlier healthy control dataset. Within a given batch, samples were prepared together, multiplexed and sequenced on the same HiSeq lane. Turning to the authors' computational methods: MIGEC handled the raw barcoded reads, throwing out single-read molecular identifier groups before consensus assembly and CDR3 extraction. Clonotype tables were post-analysed with VDJtools, normalizing diversity by down-sampling all datasets to the smallest sample size. To correct batch-related cross-sample contamination, repertoire overlap clustering matched CDR3 amino acid sequences but not nucleotide sequences. TCRdb reprocessing: public reads trimmed at Q25 with fastp, clones called with MiXCR, in-frame beta chains kept. For every CDR3 protein sequence, its rows merge into one entry that carries the most common genes and DNA. These V and J calls are TCRdb output, not the study's own analysis. The sample profile shows about 820,000 distinct CDR3 sequences; roughly 50% of them were found once. The ten largest clones represent under 6% of the sample.

This receptor was identified in a girl between 5 and 17 years old with multiple sclerosis. What was sequenced was blood. The sequence links TRBV20-1 to TRBJ1-2, with the D gene not clear enough to name. CDR3 loop: CSASPNSLYGYTF. Read as DNA, the sequence is TGCAGTGCTAGTCCTAACAGTCTCTATGGCTACACCTTC.